This entry lists 28 T cell receptor beta chains sequenced from one sample in a study of cytomegalovirus exposure and HLA in healthy donors. Using immunoSEQ multiplex PCR, the repertoire was profiled, and TCRdb retains in-frame clones only, with some absent. The repertoire includes under 100,000 clones, around 96% of them detected once, and 0.6% to 0.85% sits in the top ten. Sequenced material: PBMCs. The receptors come from a man aged 18 to 29 in good health and CMV-seronegative.

This rearrangement joins TRBV5-1 to TRBJ2-6; 10 nucleotides match TRBD1. This CDR3 is built from 17 residues. V lost 7 bases to trimming and J lost 0 bases; unmatched junction nucleotides: 7. Germline V gene sequence: CDR1 SGHRS, CDR2 YFSETQ. This chain's CDR3 is CASLRTGGASGANVLTF. The CDR3 nucleotides are TGCGCCAGCTTAAGGACAGGGGGTGCCTCTGGGGCCAACGTCCTGACTTTC.

The CDR3 here is CASSIHRGNQPQHF. CDR3 coding DNA: TGTGCCAGTAGTATCCACAGGGGGAATCAGCCCCAGCATTTT. The gene calls are TRBV19 and TRBJ1-5; 8 bases match TRBD1. The CDR3 is 14 amino acids. Per the germline V gene, CDR1 is LNHDA and CDR2 is SQIVND (reference sequence). Trimming took 3 bases from V and 4 from J; bases not matched to a gene: 2.

This clone was detected only once. The J gene is TRBJ2-1, the V gene TRBV27, with D uncertain. Per germline, CDR1 MNHEY and CDR2 SMNVEV (reference sequence). The CDR3 runs to 10 residues. V was trimmed by 8 bases and J by 9 bases, leaving 8 bases between them. CDR3 nucleotides: TGTGCCAGCGGCCAGCGTGAGCAGTTCTTC. It codes for CASGQREQFF.

CDR3 loop: CASSGGQGGTEAFF. In nucleotides, the CDR3 is TGTGCCAGCAGCGGGGGACAGGGGGGAACTGAAGCTTTCTTT. This sequence joins TRBV5-4 and TRBJ1-1; TRBD1 matches at 11 bases. Germline CDR1 is SGHNT and CDR2 is YYREEE (reference sequence). The CDR3 spans 14 residues. V lost 4 bases to trimming and J lost 5 bases; unmatched junction nucleotides: 4.

The chain combines TRBV29-1 with TRBJ2-7; weak D call: TRBD2 (6 bases). Per the germline V gene, CDR1 is SQVTM and CDR2 is ANQGSEA. The length of the CDR3 is 12 residues. Trimming left V 4 bases short and J 6 bases short, with 13 bases between. The CDR3 nucleotides are TGCAGCGTTGTTGCATTCGGGGGCGAGCAGTACTTC. This translates into CSVVAFGGEQYF.

The chain recombines TRBV7-9 with TRBJ1-4; maybe TRBD1 (6 bases). This CDR3 contains 14 residues. Germline V gene lookup returns CDR1 SEHNR and CDR2 FQNEAQ (reference sequence). V lost 6 bases to trimming and J lost 6 bases, with 14 bases between them. CDR3 DNA sequence: TGTGCCAGCAGTCCCAGGGGAGATTATGAAAAACTGTTTTTT. It encodes CASSPRGDYEKLFF.

The V call is TRBV6-6, the J call TRBJ2-7, with D tentatively TRBD2 (5 bases). The V gene's germline CDR1 is MNHNY and CDR2 SVGAGI (reference sequence). Trimming took 6 bases from V and 4 from J, leaving 19 bases between them. The CDR3 is 15 residues long. CDR3 DNA: TGTGCCAGCAGCCAACTCGTGGGAGCGAGATACGAGCAGTACTTC. Residues: CASSQLVGARYEQYF.

V and J are TRBV6-5 and TRBJ2-3; 10 bases fit TRBD2. The CDR3 has 15 amino acids. V shed 2 bases, J shed 1 base, and the junction held 0 bases outside the gene matches. Germline assignment: CDR1 MNHEY and CDR2 SVGAGI. The CDR3 nucleotides read TGTGCCAGCAGTTACCTAGCGGGAGGCACAGATACGCAGTATTTT. Its protein is CASSYLAGGTDTQYF.

This sequence joins TRBV6-5 and TRBJ2-7; D call uncertain. There are 14 residues in the CDR3. CDR1 is MNHEY, CDR2 SVGAGI, per germline. Trimming took 4 bases from V and 0 from J, leaving 10 bases between them. The CDR3 sequence: CASSWATSSYEQYF. For the CDR3, the DNA is TGTGCCAGCAGTTGGGCTACCTCCTCCTACGAGCAGTACTTC.

V and J are TRBV19 and TRBJ1-4; the D gene is possibly TRBD1 (6 bases). Germline values: CDR1 LNHDA, CDR2 SQIVND (reference sequence). Trimming cost V 6 bases and J 8 bases, with 13 bases left between them. This CDR3 is built from 13 residues. Here the CDR3 DNA reads TGTGCCAGTAGAACAGGGAAGGGCGAAAAACTGTTTTTT. Its translation: CASRTGKGEKLFF.

The V and J genes are TRBV28 and TRBJ2-7; 13 nucleotides agree with TRBD2. The ends lost 5 bases at V and 2 bases at J; junction bases unmatched: 12. This CDR3 has 18 amino acids. CDR1 and CDR2 (germline): MDHEN, SYDVKM. CDR3 sequence reads: CASSPRDWGLAGPYEQYF. CDR3 nucleotides: TGTGCCAGCAGTCCGCGGGACTGGGGACTAGCGGGGCCCTACGAGCAGTACTTC.

The chain is built from TRBV6-4 and TRBJ2-3, with 15 nucleotides matching TRBD2. Germline loops: CDR1 MRHNA, CDR2 SNTAGT. The CDR3 consists of 16 residues. J gave up 4 bases and V 3 bases, and 2 bases lay outside the gene matches. The CDR3 region is CASSEGLAGGADTQYF. CDR3 coding DNA: TGTGCCAGCAGTGAAGGACTAGCGGGAGGGGCAGATACGCAGTATTTT.

The rearrangement joins TRBV4-1 to TRBJ1-3; D not certain. Germline assignment: CDR1 MGHRA and CDR2 YSYEKL. The CDR3 runs 13 residues. Trimming removed 6 bases at V and 3 bases at J, with 9 bases between. CDR3 region: CASRRVGGNTIYF. In nucleotides, the CDR3 is TGCGCCAGCAGGCGGGTGGGTGGAAACACCATATATTTT.

The chain employs TRBV18 and TRBJ1-3; 9 bases agree with TRBD1. Unmatched junction bases numbered 7, after V lost 6 bases and J lost 4 bases. The germline V gene has CDR1 KGHSH and CDR2 LQKENI. The CDR3 contains 15 residues. In DNA, the CDR3 is TGTGCCAGCTCGCCCCATGGGACAGGGGGAAACACCATATATTTT. Its translation is CASSPHGTGGNTIYF.

V and J are TRBV19 and TRBJ1-5; unclear D gene. CDR3 length equals 13 residues. Germline V gene sequence: CDR1 LNHDA, CDR2 SQIVND (reference sequence). V shed 6 bases and J shed 11 bases, with 17 bases lying between them. CDR3 in DNA: TGTGCCAGTAGCGTCCCCCTCTCCGGGGCCCAGCATTTT. Encoded protein: CASSVPLSGAQHF.

This chain uses TRBV9 with TRBJ2-1; TRBD2 matches 14 bases. The CDR3 spans 19 residues. Germline lookup yields CDR1 SGDLS and CDR2 YYNGEE. V lost 5 bases and J lost 2; bases outside the gene matches: 12. CDR3 nucleotides: TGTGCCAGCAGTGCTCTCGGGACTAGCGGGAGTCGCCCCTACAATGAGCAGTTCTTC. Translating it yields CASSALGTSGSRPYNEQFF.

The J gene is TRBJ2-5, the V gene TRBV27, with D perhaps TRBD1 (6 bases). The CDR3 extends over 16 amino acids. Looked up from germline, CDR1 is MNHEY and CDR2 is SMNVEV (reference sequence). V gave up 5 bases and J gave up 3 bases, with 19 bases separating them. The CDR3 sequence is CASSLLGQGLKETQYF. The CDR3 DNA sequence: TGTGCCAGCAGTCTACTGGGGCAGGGGTTGAAAGAGACCCAGTACTTC.

The chain combines TRBV27 with TRBJ2-3; 10 nucleotides agree with TRBD2. In germline, CDR1 is MNHEY, CDR2 SMNVEV (reference sequence). The V and J ends lost 5 bases and 7 bases, in that order; junction bases with no gene match: 6. This CDR3 is built from 14 residues. CDR3 in DNA: TGTGCCAGCAGTGCCTCTAGCGGGAGAAATACGCAGTATTTT. Amino acid sequence: CASSASSGRNTQYF.

The CDR3 loop reads CASSLGSGTGYNEQYF. CDR3 DNA sequence: TGTGCCAGCAGCTTGGGGTCCGGGACAGGGTATAACGAGCAGTACTTC. The V and J genes are TRBV7-3 and TRBJ2-7, with TRBD1 matching 9 bases. The V segment lost 3 bases and the J segment 5 bases; nucleotides outside the gene matches: 11. Germline V lookup: CDR1 SGHTA, CDR2 FQGTGA. The CDR3 consists of 16 residues.

The chain has TRBV19 and TRBJ2-1; the D gene is possibly TRBD2 (6 bases). The CDR3 contains 13 residues. Germline V gene data show CDR1 as LNHDA and CDR2 as SQIVND (reference sequence). The ends were cut back, 3 bases at V and 9 bases at J, with 12 bases in the middle. DNA of the CDR3: TGTGCCAGTAGTATCACTAGCTGGACTGAGCAGTTCTTC. Its translation: CASSITSWTEQFF.

V is TRBV5-8 and J is TRBJ1-2; 12 bases are shared with TRBD1. Germline lookup yields CDR1 SGHTS and CDR2 YDEGEE. The CDR3 runs to 16 residues. J lost 6 bases, V lost 1 base, and 7 bases had no gene match. Written as DNA, the CDR3 is TGTGCCAGCAGCTTGCGAGGGACAGGGGGCTGGGATGGCTACACCTTC. Translation gives CASSLRGTGGWDGYTF.

This chain links TRBV4-1 with TRBJ2-1; 10 positions match TRBD2. The CDR3 spans 15 residues. V lost 4 bases to trimming and J lost 6 bases; unmatched junction nucleotides: 6. The germline V gene encodes CDR1 MGHRA and CDR2 YSYEKL. The CDR3 protein is CASSPVAGGGNEQFF. CDR3 DNA: TGCGCCAGCAGCCCGGTAGCGGGAGGAGGCAATGAGCAGTTCTTC.

This chain connects TRBV19 to TRBJ1-1; TRBD1 matches at 7 bases. CDR3 length: 15 residues. Unmatched junction bases numbered 8, after V lost 3 bases and J lost 4 bases. Per germline, CDR1 LNHDA and CDR2 SQIVND (reference sequence). CDR3 nucleotides: TGTGCCAGTAGTATCGAAGGGGGCTGGATCACTGAAGCTTTCTTT. Its translation: CASSIEGGWITEAFF.

The gene calls are TRBV5-1 and TRBJ1-5; no firm D call. Trimming removed 0 bases from V and 0 bases from J, with 10 bases in between. CDR3 length: 16 amino acids. Germline V lookup: CDR1 SGHRS, CDR2 YFSETQ. The CDR3 DNA follows: TGCGCCAGCAGCTTGGGCCAGATTGATAGCAATCAGCCCCAGCATTTT. The encoded protein is CASSLGQIDSNQPQHF.

This clone was observed once. The rearrangement joins TRBV6-1 to TRBJ1-5, with 10 nucleotides matching TRBD1. V trimming: 3 bases; J trimming: 5 bases; junction bases outside the gene matches: 1. CDR3 length equals 14 residues. From germline, CDR1 is MNHNS and CDR2 SASEGT. CDR3 sequence: CASSDGTGDQPQHF. The DNA for the CDR3 is TGTGCCAGCAGTGATGGGACAGGGGATCAGCCCCAGCATTTT.

As to this clone: One end of the junction does not line up with germline, which may come from a read error. The CDR3 protein is CASSFLYYGYTF. CDR3 bases: TGTGCTAGCAGCTTTTTATACTATGGCTACACCTTC. The V and J genes are TRBV7-7 and TRBJ1-2; D is uncertain. This CDR3 comprises 12 residues. From germline, CDR1 is SSHAT and CDR2 FNYEAQ (reference sequence). The variable domain in full, completed from reference TRBV7-7 and TRBJ1-2, reads GAGVSQSPRYKVTKRGQDVTLRCDPISSHATLYWYQQALGQGPEFLTYFNYEAQPDKSGLPSDRFSAERPEGSISTLTIQRTEQRDSAMYRCASSFLYYGYTFGSGTRLTVV.

This clone came up once. The gene calls are TRBV4-1 and TRBJ1-3; D might be TRBD1 (5 bases). Per germline, CDR1 MGHRA and CDR2 YSYEKL. This CDR3 has 14 residues. V was pared by 8 bases and J by 0 bases, with 11 bases between. The CDR3 protein is CASGAAGSGNTIYF. The CDR3, as DNA: TGCGCCAGCGGGGCCGCCGGCTCTGGAAACACCATATATTTT.

This sequence joins TRBV19 and TRBJ2-7; D gene ambiguous. The CDR3 spans 11 residues. Germline V gives CDR1 LNHDA, CDR2 SQIVND (reference sequence). With 7 bases removed from V and 2 bases from J, the gap between germline ends came to 6 bases. CDR3 in amino acids: CASMSAYEQYF. DNA of the CDR3: TGTGCCAGTATGTCAGCCTACGAGCAGTACTTC.